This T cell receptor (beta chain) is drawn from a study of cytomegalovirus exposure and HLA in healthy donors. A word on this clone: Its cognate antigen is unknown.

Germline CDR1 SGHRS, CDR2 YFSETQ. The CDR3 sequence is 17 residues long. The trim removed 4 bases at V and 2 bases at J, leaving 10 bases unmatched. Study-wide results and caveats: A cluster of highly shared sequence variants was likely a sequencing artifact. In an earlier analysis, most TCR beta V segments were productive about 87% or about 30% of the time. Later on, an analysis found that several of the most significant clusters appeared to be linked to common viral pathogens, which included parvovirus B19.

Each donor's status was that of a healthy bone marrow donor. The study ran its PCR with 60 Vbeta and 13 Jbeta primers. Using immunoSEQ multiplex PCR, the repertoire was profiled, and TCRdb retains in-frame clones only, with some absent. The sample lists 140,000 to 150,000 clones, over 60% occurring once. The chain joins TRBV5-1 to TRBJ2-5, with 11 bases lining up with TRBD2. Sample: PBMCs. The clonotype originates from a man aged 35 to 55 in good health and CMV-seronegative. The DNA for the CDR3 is TGCGCCAGCAGCCGGGAGATCTCTAGCGGGAGGCAAGAGACCCAGTACTTC. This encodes CASSREISSGRQETQYF.